This T cell receptor (beta chain) came from a study of T cell changes during pregnancy in multiple sclerosis. V shed 0 bases, J shed 4 bases, and the junction held 6 bases outside the gene matches. Germline V gene data show CDR1 as MNHNS and CDR2 as SASEGT. The length of the CDR3 is 17 residues. Sequencing used immunoSEQ multiplex PCR; TCRdb keeps in-frame clones, though not all of them. The sample carries 45,000 to 50,000 clones, around nine tenths recorded once. The J gene is TRBJ2-5, the V gene TRBV6-1; 12 bases line up with TRBD2. This TCR was sampled from a female donor in good health, enrolled as a control in a pregnancy study. The material sequenced was CD4+ T cells from peripheral blood mononuclear cells, taken in the second trimester of pregnancy. The CDR3 bases are TGTGCCAGCAGTGAAGCGTCGACTAGCGGGGGAGGAGAGACCCAGTACTTC. It specifies CASSEASTSGGGETQYF.